These 20 T cell receptor beta chains originate from one sample sequenced in a study of identical twins' blood T cells. TCRdb called the 5' RACE reads again in MiXCR, with one record for every CDR3 protein. There are 350,000 to 400,000 distinct CDR3 sequences in the sample; approximately 30% occur only once, and around 5.6% lies in the top ten. Source material: PBMCs. These receptors all stem from a woman aged 18-49 years in good health.

In DNA form, the CDR3 reads TGCGCCAGCAGCTCAGGGGATTGGGCTAATGAAAAACTGTTTTTT. Its translation: CASSSGDWANEKLFF. This chain uses TRBV5-1 with TRBJ1-4; D is possibly TRBD1 (6 bases). V was clipped by 3 bases and J by 3 bases, with 12 bases between them. CDR3 size: 15 residues. The germline V gene has CDR1 SGHRS and CDR2 YFSETQ.

On this clonotype: One end of the junction does not line up with germline, which may come from a read error. The CDR3 DNA reads TGTGCCAGCAACGTAGATGGGAAAGGAAACACTGAAGCTTTCTTT. Protein sequence: CASNVDGKGNTEAFF. The chain recombines TRBV9 with TRBJ1-1; no clear D gene. CDR1 SGDLS and CDR2 YYNGEE come from the germline V gene. The CDR3 loop spans 15 amino acids.

This chain connects TRBV7-3 to TRBJ2-7; the D is unclear. Germline assignment: CDR1 SGHTA and CDR2 FQGTGA. There are 14 residues in the CDR3. V gave up 2 bases and J gave up 1 base, with 9 bases separating them. This CDR3 reads CASSLSATSYEQYF. The CDR3 DNA sequence: TGTGCCAGCAGCTTATCGGCGACGTCCTACGAGCAGTACTTC.

With respect to this clonotype: A read error may account for a junction end that differs from germline. This rearrangement joins TRBV3-1 to TRBJ1-2; D is perhaps TRBD1 (5 bases). From germline, CDR1 is LGHDT and CDR2 YNNKEL (reference sequence). The CDR3 has 13 residues. This CDR3 is CASGHGDGYGYTF. The CDR3 DNA reads TGTGCCAGCGGCCACGGGGACGGCTATGGCTACACCTTC.

This clonotype was seen a handful of times. J is TRBJ2-7 and V is TRBV20-1, with 7 positions matching TRBD2. This CDR3 contains 14 residues. CDR1 and CDR2 (germline): DFQATT, SNEGSKA (reference sequence). V shed 3 bases and J 6 bases; nucleotides not matched to a gene: 11. The CDR3 loop is CSASNAGDGIEQYF. The DNA for the CDR3 is TGCAGTGCTAGCAACGCGGGAGATGGAATCGAGCAGTACTTC.

This clonotype has just a few counts. The chain carries TRBV7-3 and TRBJ2-3; tentatively, D is TRBD2 (8 bases). The V gene lost 4 bases and the J gene lost 4 bases, with 15 bases spanning the gap. CDR3 length equals 15 residues. Looked up from germline, CDR1 is SGHTA and CDR2 is FQGTGA. The CDR3 nucleotides read TGTGCCAGCAGCTCCTTAGCGGGGACAGCAGATACGCAGTATTTT. It is translated as CASSSLAGTADTQYF.

On this clonotype: At one boundary the junction diverges from the germline segment, which might be a read error. The chain is built from TRBV12-3 or TRBV12-4 and TRBJ1-2, with D unclear. This CDR3 has 11 amino acids. CDR3 nucleotides: TGTGCCAGCAGTTCCTTTTATGGCCACACCTTC. It codes for CASSSFYGHTF.

This clonotype was detected only a few times. This chain links TRBV14 with TRBJ1-6; TRBD1 matches 7 bases. The CDR3 is 12 amino acids. With V trimmed by 4 bases and J by 15 bases, 6 bases remained unmatched. The V gene's germline CDR1 is SGHDN and CDR2 FVKESK. DNA of the CDR3: TGTGCCAGCAGCCCTGGACAGGTCTACCTCCACTTT. As protein: CASSPGQVYLHF.

CDR3 in DNA: TGTGCCAGCAGCGCGGGGACTACGAAAACAGATACGCAGTATTTT. The encoded protein is CASSAGTTKTDTQYF. The chain employs TRBV9 and TRBJ2-3, with 7 bases identical to TRBD2. The CDR3 runs 15 residues. Germline assignment: CDR1 SGDLS and CDR2 YYNGEE. After removal of 3 bases from V and 3 bases from J, the junction contained 7 bases not matched to a gene. Based on the CDR3 plus reference TRBV9 and TRBJ2-3, the full variable domain is DSGVTQTPKHLITATGQRVTLRCSPRSGDLSVYWYQQSLDQGLQFLIQYYNGEERAKGNILERFSAQQFPDLHSELNLSSLELGDSALYFCASSAGTTKTDTQYFGPGTRLTVL.

This clonotype was seen more than once but under ten times. CDR3 DNA sequence: TGCAGTGCCACCGGGACAGGCTATGGCTACACCTTC. Amino acid sequence: CSATGTGYGYTF. This chain links TRBV20-1 with TRBJ1-2, with 8 bases matching TRBD1. J lost 4 bases, V lost 6 bases, and 4 bases had no gene match. In germline, CDR1 is DFQATT, CDR2 SNEGSKA (reference sequence). The CDR3 loop spans 12 amino acids.

This clonotype has only a few counts. The chain links TRBV6-5 to TRBJ1-1; D is undetermined. CDR3 size: 15 residues. Germline values: CDR1 MNHEY, CDR2 SVGAGI. V gave up 2 bases and J gave up 3 bases, with 13 bases separating them. CDR3: CASSYPPRSDTEAFF. The DNA for the CDR3 is TGTGCCAGCAGTTACCCTCCCCGCTCGGACACTGAAGCTTTCTTT.

The chain combines TRBV27 with TRBJ2-3, with a tentative D call TRBD1 (5 bases). TRBJ1-5 explains the end of the DNA better; the J call may be wrong. Germline V gives CDR1 MNHEY, CDR2 SMNVEV (reference sequence). The CDR3 spans 15 residues. The CDR3 DNA reads as TGTGCCAGCAGTACGGGCAGGGTTAGCACAGATACGCAGCATTTT. Its translation is CASSTGRVSTDTQHF.

This clonotype was found many times. This chain joins TRBV7-9 and TRBJ2-2, with D tentatively TRBD2 (5 bases). CDR1 is SEHNR and CDR2 is FQNEAQ in the germline V gene (reference sequence). V was trimmed by 5 bases and J by 0 bases, leaving 13 bases between them. The CDR3 loop spans 16 amino acids. DNA for the CDR3: TGTGCCAGCAGCCATCCGGACTTATCGAACACCGGGGAGCTGTTTTTT. It codes for CASSHPDLSNTGELFF.

In this sample, this clonotype turned up a few times. The chain joins TRBV2 to TRBJ1-2; no firm D call. V gave up 7 bases and J gave up 4 bases, with 13 bases separating them. From germline, CDR1 is SNHLY and CDR2 FYNNEI. This CDR3 contains 13 residues. CDR3: CASNPLAPYGYTF. For the CDR3, the DNA is TGTGCCAGCAACCCCCTGGCACCCTATGGCTACACCTTC.

This clonotype was seen ten or more times. The rearrangement joins TRBV20-1 to TRBJ1-5; the D is unclear. The germline gives CDR1 DFQATT, CDR2 SNEGSKA (reference sequence). The CDR3 length is 13 residues. The germline V and J ends were trimmed by 4 bases and 1 base, with 8 bases remaining between them. The CDR3 nucleotides are TGCAGTGCTAACTGGGCGAGCAATCAGCCCCAGCATTTT. Encoded protein: CSANWASNQPQHF.

This clonotype was seen more than once but under ten times. This rearrangement joins TRBV7-3 to TRBJ1-2; no reliable D call. Trimming removed 1 base from V and 3 bases from J, with 12 bases in between. The CDR3 extends over 15 amino acids. CDR1 is SGHTA and CDR2 is FQGTGA in the germline V gene. The CDR3 DNA reads TGTGCCAGCAGCTTAAACACGAGGCAAGACTATGGCTACACCTTC. This codes for CASSLNTRQDYGYTF.

The J gene is TRBJ2-1, the V gene TRBV6-2 or TRBV6-3; perhaps TRBD1 as D (7 bases). The V end was cut by 2 bases, the J end by 2 bases, with 10 bases between. Germline-derived CDR1 and CDR2 are MNHEY and SVGEGT. The CDR3 has 15 residues. CDR3 nucleotides: TGTGCCAGCAGTTACGCGGGGACAGCCTACAATGAGCAGTTCTTC. Its protein product is CASSYAGTAYNEQFF.

This clonotype was counted ten times or more. The gene calls are TRBV20-1 and TRBJ1-1; the D gene is possibly TRBD1 (6 bases). This CDR3 comprises 13 residues. V was trimmed by 1 base and J by 4 bases, leaving 10 bases between them. From germline, CDR1 is DFQATT and CDR2 SNEGSKA (reference sequence). As DNA, the CDR3 is TGCAGTGCTAGAGTTGGGGGGCGCACTGAAGCTTTCTTT. Translating gives CSARVGGRTEAFF.

The rearrangement joins TRBV28 to TRBJ1-1; D may be TRBD1 (6 bases). Germline assignment: CDR1 MDHEN and CDR2 SYDVKM. The ends were cut back, 4 bases at V and 11 bases at J, with 14 bases in the middle. This CDR3 region has 12 residues. The CDR3 is CASSWAGVRAFF. In DNA, the CDR3 is TGTGCCAGCAGTTGGGCAGGGGTCAGGGCTTTCTTT. The full variable domain, in which reference TRBV28 and TRBJ1-1 provide the parts outside the CDR3, is DVKVTQSSRYLVKRTGEKVFLECVQDMDHENMFWYRQDPGLGLRLIYFSYDVKMKEKGDIPEGYSVSREKKERFSLILESASTNQTSMYLCASSWAGVRAFFGQGTRLTVV.

This clonotype appeared a single time. This chain uses TRBV20-1 with TRBJ2-3; unclear D gene. Deletions cut 6 bases from V and 6 bases from J, with 16 bases between. The CDR3 consists of 13 residues. Germline V gene sequence: CDR1 DFQATT, CDR2 SNEGSKA (reference sequence). The CDR3, as DNA: TGCAGTGCCCCTACTATACCCGGGGATACGCAGTATTTT. It encodes CSAPTIPGDTQYF.